Below are 6 T cell receptor beta chains sequenced from a single sample in a study of cytomegalovirus exposure and HLA in healthy donors. It was with 60 Vbeta and 13 Jbeta primers that the PCR ran. Using immunoSEQ multiplex PCR, the repertoire was profiled, and TCRdb retains in-frame clones only, with some absent. The repertoire holds 130,000 to 150,000 clones, with more than 75% as singletons. The sample consisted of PBMCs. The receptors originated from a man younger than 30 in good health and CMV-seronegative.

This clone has a handful of counts. This sequence joins TRBV2 and TRBJ1-4; 9 bases align to TRBD1. Germline lookup yields CDR1 SNHLY and CDR2 FYNNEI. The CDR3 totals 14 residues. V dropped 5 bases and J dropped 7; count of bases not matched to a gene: 5. Here the CDR3 DNA reads TGTGCCAGCAGTTCCGGGACAGGGACTGAAAAACTGTTTTTT. Amino acids: CASSSGTGTEKLFF.

By share, this clone counts as medium-sized. This sequence joins TRBV19 and TRBJ2-3; 12 bases align to TRBD1. V lost 10 bases to trimming and J lost 0 bases; unmatched junction nucleotides: 5. Germline CDR1 LNHDA, CDR2 SQIVND (reference sequence). The CDR3 has 15 residues. This CDR3 reads CATGQGASSTDTQYF. CDR3 DNA: TGTGCCACGGGACAGGGGGCATCTAGCACAGATACGCAGTATTTT.

V is TRBV5-4 and J is TRBJ1-1; a weak D match, TRBD1 (5 bases). Germline V lookup: CDR1 SGHNT, CDR2 YYREEE (reference sequence). This CDR3 is built from 13 residues. The ends were cut back, 4 bases at V and 0 bases at J, with 7 bases in the middle. The CDR3, as DNA: TGTGCCAGCAGCGGGGGGTTGAACACTGAAGCTTTCTTT. It is translated as CASSGGLNTEAFF.

The chain combines TRBV7-2 with TRBJ1-4; D not certain. The ends were cut back, 5 bases at V and 4 bases at J, with 11 bases in the middle. The CDR3 contains 14 residues. In germline, CDR1 is SGHTA, CDR2 FQGNSA. CDR3 in amino acids: CASSRDYRNEKLFF. CDR3 coding DNA: TGTGCCAGCAGCCGCGATTATCGTAATGAAAAACTGTTTTTT. Full variable domain (remainder filled in from reference TRBV7-2 and TRBJ1-4): GAGVSQSPSNKVTEKGKDVELRCDPISGHTALYWYRQSLGQGLEFLIYFQGNSAPDKSGLPSDRFSAERTGGSVSTLTIQRTQQEDSAVYLCASSRDYRNEKLFFGSGTQLSVL.

V and J are TRBV5-5 and TRBJ2-1, with 9 positions matching TRBD1. V was clipped by 4 bases and J by 9 bases; unmatched bases: 5. The CDR3 covers 13 residues. Germline assignment: CDR1 SGHKS and CDR2 YYEKEE (reference sequence). CDR3 region: CASSLQGAGEQFF. The CDR3 nucleotides read TGTGCCAGCAGCCTACAGGGGGCAGGTGAGCAGTTCTTC.

The CDR3 is CATSRSRDMGPTEAFF. As DNA, the CDR3 is TGTGCCACCAGCAGATCCCGGGACATGGGCCCCACTGAAGCTTTCTTT. The chain combines TRBV15 with TRBJ1-1, with D maybe TRBD1 (6 bases). The CDR3 length is 16 residues. V was clipped by 2 bases and J by 4 bases, with 17 bases between them. Germline CDR1 reads LNHNV; CDR2 reads YYDKDF (reference sequence).